This entry features one T cell receptor (beta chain) sequence. Its antigen is currently unknown. This may arise from a read error, as a much more abundant clone is one base away. The germline V gene encodes CDR1 MGHDK and CDR2 SYGVNS. The CDR3 consists of 16 residues. Methods described previously were used for bulk TCR libraries, and listed TCR primers were applied. TCRdb fed the PCR reads into MiXCR, producing one record per CDR3 protein. The sample comprises about 630,000 distinct CDR3 sequences, around 25% of which are singletons, and 0.7% to 0.95% rests with the top ten. The data were taken from a study of molecular identifiers for immune sequencing clone quantification. Overall study results and limits: Detection of one spiked Jurkat cell's TCR RNA reportedly worked in one million naive cells.

The sample consisted of naive CD8+ T cells from blood, with Jurkat cell RNA spiked in. Sample subset: FACS-sorted CD8+CD4-CCR7+CD45RA+ naive T cells. The TCR originated in a human donor in good health. Some libraries in this study had Jurkat cell RNA spiked in. The V and J genes are TRBV25-1 and TRBJ2-2, with 9 nucleotides matching TRBD2. The CDR3 region is CASSPTSGPNTGELLF. CDR3 sequence (DNA): TGTGCCAGCAGCCCGACTAGCGGACCGAACACCGGGGAGCTGTTATTT.